The entry that follows covers one T cell receptor (beta chain) sequence. Antigen: not known. The blood was taken when hyperthyroidism was first diagnosed, before any ophthalmopathy symptoms showed up. These data originate in a study of T cells in Graves' hyperthyroidism and ophthalmopathy. Study observations and caveats: Expanded thyroid clonotypes (above 0.001) were mostly also found in blood. The authors' 13 V-J model separated ophthalmopathy from stable hyperthyroidism.

TCR beta CDR3 regions were amplified from RNA. HTBI primers were the set used in a first-round RT-PCR of the TCR CDR3. One entry per CDR3 protein, called by TCRdb with MiXCR from the multiplex PCR reads. The sample lists around 250,000 distinct CDR3 sequences; about 14% were seen once. The CDR3 has 13 residues. The V end was cut by 9 bases, the J end by 2 bases, with 10 bases between. The germline V gene has CDR1 MNHEY and CDR2 SVGEGT. The receptor comes from a woman aged 40 to 50 with Graves' hyperthyroidism that later progressed to Graves' ophthalmopathy. This sequence joins TRBV6-2 or TRBV6-3 and TRBJ2-2; possible D gene TRBD1, 5 bases. Sequencing was performed on blood. The CDR3 coding sequence is TGTGCCAGTCACCAGGGAAACACCGGGGAGCTGTTTTTT. As protein: CASHQGNTGELFF.